These 5 T cell receptor beta chains originate from one sample sequenced in a study of blood T cell repertoires in COVID-19. Some clones are missing from TCRdb's copy, which holds only in-frame ones; the method was immunoSEQ multiplex PCR. The sample contains about 100,000 clones, 65% to 85% of which appear only once. Sequenced sample: peripheral blood. The source is a man aged 55-75 years with acute or convalescent COVID-19.

In this sample, this clone turned up a few times. The chain uses TRBV12-5 and TRBJ1-1; a weak D match, TRBD1 (5 bases). Germline V gene lookup returns CDR1 LGHNT and CDR2 FRNRAP. V lost 3 bases and J lost 4, with 15 bases in between. The CDR3 has 15 residues. Here the CDR3 DNA reads TGTGCTAGTGGTTTCTCCCCCCAGGGTCCCACTGAAGCTTTCTTT. Its protein product is CASGFSPQGPTEAFF.

The CDR3 protein is CASSLVRRPGAGEGNEQFF. CDR3 sequence (DNA): TGTGCCAGCAGCTTGGTTAGGAGACCGGGAGCGGGAGAGGGCAATGAGCAGTTCTTC. The rearrangement joins TRBV7-2 to TRBJ2-1, with 8 bases aligning to TRBD2. The CDR3 loop spans 19 amino acids. The trim removed 3 bases at V and 6 bases at J, leaving 19 bases unmatched. CDR1 is SGHTA, CDR2 FQGNSA, per germline.

This sequence joins TRBV2 and TRBJ2-5; 8 bases align to TRBD1. V shed 4 bases and J 4 bases; nucleotides not matched to a gene: 8. The germline gives CDR1 SNHLY, CDR2 FYNNEI. There are 15 residues in the CDR3. The CDR3 sequence: CASSGGQGHRETQYF. In DNA form, the CDR3 reads TGTGCCAGCAGTGGAGGACAGGGCCACAGAGAGACCCAGTACTTC.

The V and J genes are TRBV9 and TRBJ1-3, with D hard to call. This CDR3 region has 15 residues. Germline assignment: CDR1 SGDLS and CDR2 YYNGEE. The germline V and J ends were trimmed by 5 bases and 1 base, with 13 bases remaining between them. The CDR3 region is CASSDQVTSGNTIYF. CDR3 DNA: TGTGCCAGCAGTGATCAGGTTACTTCTGGAAACACCATATATTTT.

This clone has just a few counts. The chain combines TRBV18 with TRBJ2-1; 7 bases align to TRBD2. The CDR3 is made up of 18 amino acids. V trimming: 3 bases; J trimming: 5 bases; junction bases outside the gene matches: 16. Germline V lookup: CDR1 KGHSH, CDR2 LQKENI. The CDR3 DNA is TGTGCCAGCTCACCGATCGCCTTCCTAGCGGCCCCCGACAATGAGCAGTTCTTC. This sequence encodes CASSPIAFLAAPDNEQFF.